Following are 10 T cell receptor beta chains from one sample sequenced in a study. TCRdb itself ran the 5' RACE reads through MiXCR, one entry per CDR3 protein. The sample records about 60,000 distinct CDR3 sequences, around 30% being singletons. The sequenced sample was tumor-infiltrating naive CD4+ T cells sorted from the breast tumor. The sample's subset: naive CD4+ T cells, CD4+CD45RA+CD25-. These receptors all come from a female donor with breast cancer.

This clonotype was seen at least ten times. The chain recombines TRBV7-2 with TRBJ1-1; D is ambiguous. Germline V gives CDR1 SGHTA, CDR2 FQGNSA. The germline V and J ends were trimmed by 8 bases and 3 bases, with 7 bases remaining between them. This CDR3 is built from 11 residues. The CDR3: CASASYTEAFF. The CDR3 bases are TGTGCCAGCGCGTCCTACACTGAAGCTTTCTTT.

In this sample, this clonotype turned up once. The V gene is TRBV20-1, the J gene TRBJ1-1, with D uncertain. Trimming took off 3 bases at V and 0 bases at J, with 14 bases between the two ends. The germline V gene encodes CDR1 DFQATT and CDR2 SNEGSKA (reference sequence). This CDR3 has 15 amino acids. Written as DNA, the CDR3 is TGCAGTGCTAGTAGCGCGTTGGGTTTGAACACTGAAGCTTTCTTT. Protein sequence: CSASSALGLNTEAFF.

This sequence joins TRBV12-3 or TRBV12-4 and TRBJ2-1, with TRBD1 matching over 11 bases. With V trimmed by 6 bases and J by 3 bases, 7 bases remained unmatched. This CDR3 has 16 amino acids. The CDR3 DNA reads as TGTGCCAGCAGACTCGGACAGGGGGCCTTCTACAATGAGCAGTTCTTC. Its protein product is CASRLGQGAFYNEQFF.

The genes are TRBV29-1 and TRBJ1-3; 8 bases map to TRBD1. The germline V gene encodes CDR1 SQVTM and CDR2 ANQGSEA. CDR3 length: 15 residues. V was pared by 1 base and J by 2 bases, with 4 bases of the junction left unmatched. CDR3 residues: CSVEGTGSTGNTIYF. CDR3 coding DNA: TGCAGCGTTGAAGGGACAGGGAGTACTGGAAACACCATATATTTT.

This clonotype was seen a single time. The chain has TRBV7-9 and TRBJ1-1; 12 bases are shared with TRBD1. The CDR3 is 16 residues long. V shed 5 bases and J 6 bases; nucleotides not matched to a gene: 10. Per germline, CDR1 SEHNR and CDR2 FQNEAQ (reference sequence). The DNA of the CDR3 is TGTGCCAGCAGCCGAATGGGGACAGGGGGCTGGTCTGAAGCTTTCTTT. Protein sequence: CASSRMGTGGWSEAFF.

V is TRBV10-3 and J is TRBJ2-6; D is possibly TRBD1 (6 bases). Germline lookup yields CDR1 ENHRY and CDR2 SYGVKD. V gave up 6 bases and J gave up 1 base, with 19 bases separating them. The CDR3 is 18 residues long. For the CDR3, the DNA is TGTGCCATCAGCGAAAGGGGCCAACAGGGATCTGGGGCCAACGTCCTGACTTTC. It encodes CAISERGQQGSGANVLTF.

This clonotype was seen only a few times. This chain connects TRBV4-1 to TRBJ2-3; D is unclear. CDR1 and CDR2 (germline): MGHRA, YSYEKL. The CDR3 sequence is 15 residues long. The ends were cut back, 4 bases at V and 1 base at J, with 12 bases in the middle. This chain's CDR3 is CASSPRAGGTDTQYF. In nucleotides, the CDR3 is TGCGCCAGCAGCCCAAGGGCCGGTGGCACAGATACGCAGTATTTT.

The chain joins TRBV27 to TRBJ2-3, with 10 bases lining up with TRBD2. V lost 2 bases, J lost 4 bases, and 3 bases stayed unmatched. CDR1 is MNHEY and CDR2 is SMNVEV in the germline V gene (reference sequence). CDR3 length: 15 amino acids. The CDR3 is CASSLLAGDSDTQYF. As DNA, the CDR3 is TGTGCCAGCAGTTTACTAGCGGGAGATTCAGATACGCAGTATTTT.

The chain has TRBV20-1 and TRBJ2-1, with 10 bases matching TRBD2. Germline CDR1 reads DFQATT; CDR2 reads SNEGSKA (reference sequence). The CDR3 runs to 14 residues. The V segment lost 6 bases and the J segment 8 bases; nucleotides outside the gene matches: 10. The CDR3 nucleotides read TGCAGTGCCAAAGGACTAGCGGAGATCGATGAGCAGTTCTTC. Translating gives CSAKGLAEIDEQFF.

Regarding this clonotype: A read error may be the cause here, since a much bigger clone is one base away. The V and J genes are TRBV5-1 and TRBJ2-7; D ambiguous. This CDR3 is built from 11 residues. Germline CDR1 SGHRS, CDR2 YFSETQ. The ends were cut back, 7 bases at V and 5 bases at J, with 10 bases in the middle. The CDR3 loop reads CASGSFNEQYF. The CDR3 DNA sequence: TGCGCCAGCGGCTCCTTCAACGAGCAGTACTTC.